This T cell receptor (beta chain) is from a study of a mutant IDH1 vaccine in newly diagnosed glioma. Study summary: Radiotherapy, temozolomide, or both had been given previously, and both were given to most. Visit V12 was scheduled at week 35 and visit V13 at week 47.

This CDR3 region has 13 residues. Trimming pared 0 bases from V and 3 bases from J, leaving 6 bases between. CDR1 and CDR2 from the germline V gene are SGDLS and YYNGEE. In its sample, this clone is medium-sized. Its antigen is as yet unknown. Time point described: week 35, safety follow-up. Alongside topical imiquimod, each dose of vaccine comprised 300 ug of mutant IDH1 20-mer peptide. The astrocytomas were IDH1-mutant, ATRX-negative, and WHO grade 3 or 4. Here immunoSEQ multiplex PCR was the method, and the copy in TCRdb shows in-frame clones only, minus some. The table shows some 61,000 clones, with 84% occurring only once.

The sample was PBMCs, taken from a glioma patient whose treatment included an IDH1 peptide vaccine. The TCR was taken from a man aged 18 to 29 with glioma. The chain is built from TRBV9 and TRBJ1-1, with a tentative D call TRBD1 (6 bases). The chain's CDR3 is CASSVGQDTEAFF. As DNA, the CDR3 is TGTGCCAGCAGCGTAGGACAGGACACTGAAGCTTTCTTT.